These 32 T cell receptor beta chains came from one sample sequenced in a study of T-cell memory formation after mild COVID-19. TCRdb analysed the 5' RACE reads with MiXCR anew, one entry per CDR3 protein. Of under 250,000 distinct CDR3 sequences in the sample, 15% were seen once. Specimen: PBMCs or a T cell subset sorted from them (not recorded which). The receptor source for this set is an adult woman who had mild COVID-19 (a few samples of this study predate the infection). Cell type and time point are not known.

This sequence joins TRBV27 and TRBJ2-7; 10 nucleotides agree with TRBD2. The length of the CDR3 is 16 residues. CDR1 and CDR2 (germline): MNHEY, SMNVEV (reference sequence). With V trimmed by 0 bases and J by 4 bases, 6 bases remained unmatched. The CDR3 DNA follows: TGTGCCAGCAGTTTATCCCCCGGGACTAGCGCGTACGAGCAGTACTTC. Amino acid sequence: CASSLSPGTSAYEQYF.

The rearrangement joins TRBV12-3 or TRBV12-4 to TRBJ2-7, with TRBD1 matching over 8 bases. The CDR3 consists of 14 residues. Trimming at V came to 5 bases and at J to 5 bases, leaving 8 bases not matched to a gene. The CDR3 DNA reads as TGTGCCAGCAGTCTAATTCAGGGGGCCCACGAGCAGTACTTC. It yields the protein CASSLIQGAHEQYF.

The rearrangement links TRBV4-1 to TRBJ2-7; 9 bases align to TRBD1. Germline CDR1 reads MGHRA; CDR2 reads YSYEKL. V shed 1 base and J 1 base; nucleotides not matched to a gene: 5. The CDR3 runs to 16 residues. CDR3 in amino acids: CASSQGPGTGSYEQYF. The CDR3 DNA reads TGCGCCAGCAGCCAAGGACCCGGGACAGGGTCCTACGAGCAGTACTTC.

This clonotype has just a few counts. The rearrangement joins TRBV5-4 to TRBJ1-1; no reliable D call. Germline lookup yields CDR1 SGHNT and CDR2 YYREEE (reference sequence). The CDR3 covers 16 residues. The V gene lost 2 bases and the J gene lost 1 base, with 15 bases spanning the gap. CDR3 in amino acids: CASSLSLGRGNTEAFF. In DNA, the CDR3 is TGTGCCAGCAGCTTATCCTTAGGCAGAGGGAACACTGAAGCTTTCTTT.

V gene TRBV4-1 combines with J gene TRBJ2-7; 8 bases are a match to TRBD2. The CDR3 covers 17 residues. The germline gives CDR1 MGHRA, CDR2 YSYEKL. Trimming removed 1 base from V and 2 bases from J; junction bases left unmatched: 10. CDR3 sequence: CASSQGDPIGGAYEQYF. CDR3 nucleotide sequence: TGCGCCAGCAGCCAAGGAGATCCTATCGGGGGGGCCTACGAGCAGTACTTC.

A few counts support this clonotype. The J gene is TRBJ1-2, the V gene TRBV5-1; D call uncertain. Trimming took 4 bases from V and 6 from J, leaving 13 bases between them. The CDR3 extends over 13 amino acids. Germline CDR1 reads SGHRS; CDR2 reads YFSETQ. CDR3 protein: CASSEDRWNGYTF. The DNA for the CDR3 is TGCGCCAGCAGCGAGGACCGTTGGAATGGCTACACCTTC.

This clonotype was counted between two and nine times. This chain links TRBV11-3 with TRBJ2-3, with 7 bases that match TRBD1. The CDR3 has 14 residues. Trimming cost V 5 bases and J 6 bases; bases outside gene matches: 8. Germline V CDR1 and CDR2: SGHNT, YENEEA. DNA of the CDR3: TGTGCCAGCAGCACCACTCCCAGGGGGGATACGCAGTATTTT. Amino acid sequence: CASSTTPRGDTQYF.

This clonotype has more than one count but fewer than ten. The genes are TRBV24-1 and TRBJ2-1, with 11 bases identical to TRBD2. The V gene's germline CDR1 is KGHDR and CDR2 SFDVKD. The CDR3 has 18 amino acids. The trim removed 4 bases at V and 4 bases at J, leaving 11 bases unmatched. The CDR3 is CATSDHSGRAVHYNEQFF. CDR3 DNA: TGTGCCACCAGTGACCATAGCGGGAGGGCCGTACATTACAATGAGCAGTTCTTC.

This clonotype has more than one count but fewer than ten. In DNA, the CDR3 is TGCGCCAGCAGCCAAGTACGCAACTATCAGCCCCAGCATTTT. Translation gives CASSQVRNYQPQHF. This sequence joins TRBV4-1 and TRBJ1-5, with unresolved D. CDR1 MGHRA and CDR2 YSYEKL come from the germline V gene. The length of the CDR3 is 14 residues. Trimming took 1 base from V and 5 from J, leaving 9 bases between them.

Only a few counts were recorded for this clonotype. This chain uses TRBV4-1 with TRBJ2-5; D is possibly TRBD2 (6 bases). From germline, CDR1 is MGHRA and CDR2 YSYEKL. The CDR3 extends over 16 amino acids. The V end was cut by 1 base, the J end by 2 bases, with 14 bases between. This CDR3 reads CASSQGIAGRQETQYF. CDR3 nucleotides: TGCGCCAGCAGCCAAGGTATCGCAGGGAGGCAAGAGACCCAGTACTTC.

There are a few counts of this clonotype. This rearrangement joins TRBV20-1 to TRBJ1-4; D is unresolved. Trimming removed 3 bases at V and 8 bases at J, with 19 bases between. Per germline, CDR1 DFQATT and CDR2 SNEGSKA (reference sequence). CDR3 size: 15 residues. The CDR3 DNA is TGCAGTGCTAGGGTTTCGGGAGGGCGAAAGGAAAAACTGTTTTTT. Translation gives CSARVSGGRKEKLFF.

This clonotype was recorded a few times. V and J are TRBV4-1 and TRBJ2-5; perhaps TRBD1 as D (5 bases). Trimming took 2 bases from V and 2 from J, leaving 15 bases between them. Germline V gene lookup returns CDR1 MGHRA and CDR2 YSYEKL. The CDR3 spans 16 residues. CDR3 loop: CASSQSIGSGQETQYF. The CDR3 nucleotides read TGCGCCAGCAGCCAAAGTATAGGATCAGGGCAAGAGACCCAGTACTTC.

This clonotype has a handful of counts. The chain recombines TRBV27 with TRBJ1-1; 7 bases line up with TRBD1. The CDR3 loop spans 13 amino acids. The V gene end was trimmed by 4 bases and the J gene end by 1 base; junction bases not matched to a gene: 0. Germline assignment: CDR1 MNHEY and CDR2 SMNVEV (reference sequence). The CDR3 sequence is CASSWDRNTEAFF. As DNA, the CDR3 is TGTGCCAGCAGTTGGGACAGGAACACTGAAGCTTTCTTT.

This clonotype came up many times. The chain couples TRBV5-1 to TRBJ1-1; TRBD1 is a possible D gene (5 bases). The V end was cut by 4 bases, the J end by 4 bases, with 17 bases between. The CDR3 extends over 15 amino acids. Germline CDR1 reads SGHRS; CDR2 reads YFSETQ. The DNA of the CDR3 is TGCGCCAGCAGCCCGGGACCAGAGGAGGGCACTGAAGCTTTCTTT. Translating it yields CASSPGPEEGTEAFF. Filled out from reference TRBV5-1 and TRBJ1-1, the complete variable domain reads KAGVTQTPRYLIKTRGQQVTLSCSPISGHRSVSWYQQTPGQGLQFLFEYFSETQRNKGNFPGRFSGRQFSNSRSEMNVSTLELGDSALYLCASSPGPEEGTEAFFGQGTRLTVV.

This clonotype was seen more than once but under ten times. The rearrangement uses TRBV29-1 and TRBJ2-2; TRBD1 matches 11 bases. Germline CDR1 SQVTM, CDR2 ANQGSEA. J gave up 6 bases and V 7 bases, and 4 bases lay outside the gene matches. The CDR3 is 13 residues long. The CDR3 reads CSGGTGGSGELFF. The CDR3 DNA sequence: TGCAGCGGGGGGACAGGGGGTTCCGGGGAGCTGTTTTTT.

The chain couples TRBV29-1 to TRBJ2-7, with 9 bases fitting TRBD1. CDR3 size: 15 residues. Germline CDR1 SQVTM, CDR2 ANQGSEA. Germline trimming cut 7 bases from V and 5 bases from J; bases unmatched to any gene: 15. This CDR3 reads CSASFRDRGVHEQYF. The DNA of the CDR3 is TGCAGCGCATCCTTCCGAGACAGGGGGGTCCACGAGCAGTACTTC.

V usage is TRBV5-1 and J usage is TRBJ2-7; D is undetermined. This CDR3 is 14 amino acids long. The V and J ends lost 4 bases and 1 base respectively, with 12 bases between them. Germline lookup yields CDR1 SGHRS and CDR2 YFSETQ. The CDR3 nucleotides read TGCGCCAGCAGCCCAGCCCAAGGTTCCTACGAGCAGTACTTC. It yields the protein CASSPAQGSYEQYF.

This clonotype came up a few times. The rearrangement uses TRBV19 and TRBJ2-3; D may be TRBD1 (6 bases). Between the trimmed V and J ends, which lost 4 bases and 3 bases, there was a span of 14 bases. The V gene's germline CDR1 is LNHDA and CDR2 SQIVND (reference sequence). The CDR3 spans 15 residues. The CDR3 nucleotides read TGTGCCAGTAGTACCAGGACAGCAATTACAGATACGCAGTATTTT. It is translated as CASSTRTAITDTQYF.

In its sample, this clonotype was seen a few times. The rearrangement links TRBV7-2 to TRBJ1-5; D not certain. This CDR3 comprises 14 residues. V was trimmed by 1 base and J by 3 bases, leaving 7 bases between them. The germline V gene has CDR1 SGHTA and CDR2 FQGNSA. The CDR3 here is CASSLVGVNQPQHF. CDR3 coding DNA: TGTGCCAGCAGCTTAGTTGGTGTCAATCAGCCCCAGCATTTT.

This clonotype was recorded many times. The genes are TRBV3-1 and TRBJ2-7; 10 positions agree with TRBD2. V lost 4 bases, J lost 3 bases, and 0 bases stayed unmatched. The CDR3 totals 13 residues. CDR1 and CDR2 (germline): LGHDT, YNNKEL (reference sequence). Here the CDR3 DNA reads TGTGCCAGCAGCCGGACTAGCGGCTACGAGCAGTACTTC. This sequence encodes CASSRTSGYEQYF.

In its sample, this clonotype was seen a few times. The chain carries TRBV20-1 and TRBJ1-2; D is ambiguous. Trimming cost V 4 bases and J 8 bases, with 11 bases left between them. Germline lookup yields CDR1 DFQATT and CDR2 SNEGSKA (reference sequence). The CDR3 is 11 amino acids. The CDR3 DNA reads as TGCAGTGCTATCCGTCTTGGGGGCTACACCTTC. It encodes CSAIRLGGYTF.

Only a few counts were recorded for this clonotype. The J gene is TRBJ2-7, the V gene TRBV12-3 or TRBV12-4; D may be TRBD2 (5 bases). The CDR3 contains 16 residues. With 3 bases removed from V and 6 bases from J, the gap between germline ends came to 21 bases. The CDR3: CASSFRLTIGGSEQYF. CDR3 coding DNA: TGTGCCAGCAGTTTTCGACTGACGATCGGAGGCAGCGAGCAGTACTTC.

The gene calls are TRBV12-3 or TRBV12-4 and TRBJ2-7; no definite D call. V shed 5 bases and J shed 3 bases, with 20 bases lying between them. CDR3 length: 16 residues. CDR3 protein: CASSPRALITHYEQYF. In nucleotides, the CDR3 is TGTGCCAGCAGTCCTAGGGCCCTAATAACCCACTACGAGCAGTACTTC.

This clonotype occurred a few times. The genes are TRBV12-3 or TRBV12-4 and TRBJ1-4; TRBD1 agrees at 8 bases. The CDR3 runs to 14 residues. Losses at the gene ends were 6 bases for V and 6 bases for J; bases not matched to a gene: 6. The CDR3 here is CASSSGQGYEKLFF. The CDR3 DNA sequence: TGTGCCAGCAGCTCCGGACAGGGATATGAAAAACTGTTTTTT.

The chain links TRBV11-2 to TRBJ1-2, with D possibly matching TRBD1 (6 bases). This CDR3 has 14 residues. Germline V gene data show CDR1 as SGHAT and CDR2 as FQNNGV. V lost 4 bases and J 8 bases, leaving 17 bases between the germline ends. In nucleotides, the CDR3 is TGTGCCAGCAGCTACATTGGCAGGGGCCAGGGCTACACCTTC. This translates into CASSYIGRGQGYTF. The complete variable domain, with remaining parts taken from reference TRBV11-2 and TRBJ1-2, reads EAGVAQSPRYKIIEKRQSVAFWCNPISGHATLYWYQQILGQGPKLLIQFQNNGVVDDSQLPKDRFSAERLKGVDSTLKIQPAKLEDSAVYLCASSYIGRGQGYTFGSGTRLTVV.

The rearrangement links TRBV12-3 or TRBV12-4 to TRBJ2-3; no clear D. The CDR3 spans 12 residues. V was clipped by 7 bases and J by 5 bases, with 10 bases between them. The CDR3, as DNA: TGTGCCAGCATCCAAACGGGAGATACGCAGTATTTT. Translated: CASIQTGDTQYF.

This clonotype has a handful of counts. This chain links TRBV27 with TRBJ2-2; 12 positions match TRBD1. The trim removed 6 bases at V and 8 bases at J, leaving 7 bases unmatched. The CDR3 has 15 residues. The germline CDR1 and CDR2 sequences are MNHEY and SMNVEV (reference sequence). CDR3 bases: TGTGCCAGCAGGGGACAGGGGGCGATCCCGGGGGAGCTGTTTTTT. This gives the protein CASRGQGAIPGELFF.

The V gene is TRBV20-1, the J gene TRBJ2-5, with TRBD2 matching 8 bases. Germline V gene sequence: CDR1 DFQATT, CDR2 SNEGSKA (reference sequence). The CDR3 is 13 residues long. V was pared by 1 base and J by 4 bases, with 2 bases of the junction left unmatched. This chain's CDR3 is CSARGGRRETQYF. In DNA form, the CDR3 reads TGCAGTGCTAGAGGCGGGAGGAGAGAGACCCAGTACTTC.

Here the CDR3 DNA reads TGTGCCAGCAGCTTAGTACTAGCGGCCTACGAGCAGTACTTC. Translation: CASSLVLAAYEQYF. This chain uses TRBV7-2 with TRBJ2-7, with TRBD2 matching 8 bases. After removal of 1 base from V and 2 bases from J, the junction contained 1 base not matched to a gene. CDR1 is SGHTA and CDR2 is FQGNSA in the germline V gene. The CDR3 extends over 14 amino acids.

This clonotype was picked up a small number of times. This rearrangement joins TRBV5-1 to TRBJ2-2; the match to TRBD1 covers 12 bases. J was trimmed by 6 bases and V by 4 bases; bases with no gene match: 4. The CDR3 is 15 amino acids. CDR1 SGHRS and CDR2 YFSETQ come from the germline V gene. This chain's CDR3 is CASSGRDRGPGELFF. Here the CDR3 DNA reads TGCGCCAGCAGCGGCCGGGACAGGGGGCCCGGGGAGCTGTTTTTT.

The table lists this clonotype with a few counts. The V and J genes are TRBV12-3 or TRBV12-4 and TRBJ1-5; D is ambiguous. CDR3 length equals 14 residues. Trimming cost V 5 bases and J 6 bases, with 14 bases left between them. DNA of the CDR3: TGTGCCAGCAGTCCCTCGGGGTCCCCTCAGCCCCAGCATTTT. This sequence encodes CASSPSGSPQPQHF.

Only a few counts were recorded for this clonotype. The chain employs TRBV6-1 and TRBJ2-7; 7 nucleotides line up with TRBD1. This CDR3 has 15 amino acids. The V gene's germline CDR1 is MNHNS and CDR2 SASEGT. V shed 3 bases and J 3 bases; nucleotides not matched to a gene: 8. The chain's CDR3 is CASSEDRRIFYEQYF. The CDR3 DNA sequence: TGTGCCAGCAGTGAGGACAGGAGGATCTTCTACGAGCAGTACTTC.